The rows below give T cell receptor beta chains drawn from one sample of a study of blood T cell repertoires in COVID-19. Generated by immunoSEQ multiplex PCR, the TCRdb table keeps only in-frame clones and is missing some. The profile shows around 300,000 clones, about nine tenths of them singletons. Material: PBMCs or T cells enriched from blood (not recorded which). All receptors come from a woman aged 18-30 years who had recovered from COVID-19. Both conserved end residues are part of each CDR3. The D gene is left open where the match is weak. Size is omitted from some rows. Given values are once, few, many or a class for expanded clones.

d_gene,v_gene,abundance,j_gene,CDR3nt,CDR3aa
.,TRBV7-2,once,TRBJ2-7,TGTGCCAGCAGCCTTCTAAACCCCGGGACAGAGCAGTACTTC,CASSLLNPGTEQYF
.,TRBV19,.,TRBJ2-4,TGTGCCAGTAGTAATCTAGCCGGAGCGATAAAAAACATTCAGTACTTC,CASSNLAGAIKNIQYF
TRBD2,TRBV18,once,TRBJ2-1,TGTGCCAGCTCACCAGTCCTAGCGGCATCGGGTGAGCAGTTCTTC,CASSPVLAASGEQFF
.,TRBV27,.,TRBJ2-1,TGTGCCAGCAGTTTTACGGGCGGGGGCCCTTACAATGAGCAGTTCTTC,CASSFTGGGPYNEQFF
TRBD2,TRBV30,.,TRBJ2-7,TGTGCCTGGAGTCCAGCGGGGGGACTGCAGTACTTC,CAWSPAGGLQYF
.,TRBV4-1,.,TRBJ2-3,TGCGCCAGCAGCCTGACAGCCGATACGCAGTATTTT,CASSLTADTQYF
TRBD2,TRBV3-1/TRBV3-2,.,TRBJ2-5,TGTGCCAGCAGCGAAATCACGACTAGCGGACAAGAGACCCAGTACTTC,CASSEITTSGQETQYF
.,TRBV4-3,.,TRBJ1-3,TGCGCCAGCAGCCAACCCGGACAGGGAAACACCATATATTTT,CASSQPGQGNTIYF
TRBD2,TRBV10-3,.,TRBJ2-3,TGTGCCATCAGTGACGGGGGACTAGCGGGAAACACAGATACGCAGTATTTT,CAISDGGLAGNTDTQYF
.,TRBV19,.,TRBJ2-1,TGTGCCAGTAGTACAACAATTACAACGTCCTACAATGAGCAGTTCTTC,CASSTTITTSYNEQFF
.,TRBV30,.,TRBJ2-2,TGTGCCTGGAGTGTACGTAGCCCGGGAGCCGGGGAGCTGTTTTTT,CAWSVRSPGAGELFF
TRBD2,TRBV24-1,.,TRBJ2-1,TGTGCCACCAGTGAACAACTAGCGGGATCACGCTTGGGTGAGCAGTTCTTC,CATSEQLAGSRLGEQFF
TRBD2,TRBV6-2/TRBV6-3,.,TRBJ2-2,TGTGCCAGCAGTTACCCGGAGCGGGGGCTCCCCGCGAACACCGGGGAGCTGTTTTTT,CASSYPERGLPANTGELFF
.,TRBV27,.,TRBJ1-1,TGTGCCAGCACCAAAGGGGGTAGGTTCGCTGAAGCTTTCTTT,CASTKGGRFAEAFF
TRBD2,TRBV5-1,.,TRBJ2-1,TGCGCCAGCAGCTTGGAAGCCCTAGCGGGAGTCAATGAGCAGTTCTTC,CASSLEALAGVNEQFF
.,TRBV7-9,.,TRBJ2-4,TGTGCCAGCAGCGATCTAGCGCTAGCCAAAAACATTCAGTACTTC,CASSDLALAKNIQYF
TRBD1,TRBV3-1/TRBV3-2,.,TRBJ1-5,TGTGCCAGCATCCTAACACAGGGGTATAATCAGCCCCAGCATTTT,CASILTQGYNQPQHF
.,TRBV6-4,.,TRBJ2-2,TGTGCCAGCAGTGACGAGCTGGCCGGGGAGCTGTTTTTT,CASSDELAGELFF
TRBD1,TRBV6-5,.,TRBJ1-1,TGTGCCAGCAGTAGAGGACAGGACACTGAAGCTTTCTTT,CASSRGQDTEAFF